This entry lists 23 T cell receptor beta chains sequenced from one sample in a study of shared clonotypes between healthy human individuals. The table came from immunoSEQ multiplex PCR; TCRdb's copy has only in-frame clones and leaves some out. The sample shows around 1.5 million clones, approximately 98% of them seen only once. The sequenced sample was naive CD4+ T cells sorted from blood. Subset here: CD45RA+ positively selected. These receptors came from a man aged 30-40 years in good health.

This chain links TRBV7-6 with TRBJ1-1; TRBD1 might be the D (5 bases). With 5 bases removed from V and 6 bases from J, the gap between germline ends came to 19 bases. CDR1 is SGHVS, CDR2 FNYEAQ, per germline. This CDR3 is built from 15 residues. The DNA of the CDR3 is TGTGCCAGCAGCCCTACGACAGATTATTACGCTGAAGCTTTCTTT. Protein: CASSPTTDYYAEAFF.

This chain connects TRBV7-2 to TRBJ2-1; D might be TRBD2 (5 bases). Trimming took off 5 bases at V and 8 bases at J, with 13 bases between the two ends. The CDR3 length is 13 residues. Looked up from germline, CDR1 is SGHTA and CDR2 is FQGNSA. The CDR3 protein is CASSLLGLHEQFF. DNA of the CDR3: TGTGCCAGCAGCCTACTAGGGTTGCATGAGCAGTTCTTC.

DNA for the CDR3: TGTGCCAGCAGCCACACAGAGTCCTACGAGCAGTACTTC. Its translation is CASSHTESYEQYF. The genes are TRBV6-1 and TRBJ2-7; no clear D gene. Germline CDR1 and CDR2: MNHNS and SASEGT. V was trimmed by 6 bases and J by 1 base, leaving 10 bases between them. This CDR3 is built from 13 residues.

This rearrangement joins TRBV5-4 to TRBJ2-2; D remains ambiguous. This CDR3 has 13 amino acids. The V gene lost 4 bases and the J gene lost 4 bases, with 8 bases spanning the gap. Germline values: CDR1 SGHNT, CDR2 YYREEE (reference sequence). The DNA of the CDR3 is TGTGCCAGCAGCAAGGCCAGCACCGGGGAGCTGTTTTTT. It codes for CASSKASTGELFF.

This chain uses TRBV6-5 with TRBJ2-7; tentative D call: TRBD2 (6 bases). The CDR3 extends over 15 amino acids. Trimming shortened V by 2 bases and J by 2 bases, and 13 bases separated the two germline ends. Germline V CDR1 and CDR2: MNHEY, SVGAGI. This chain's CDR3 is CASSYDRGSPYEQYF. The CDR3, as DNA: TGTGCCAGCAGTTACGACCGGGGGAGCCCCTACGAGCAGTACTTC.

V gene TRBV29-1 combines with J gene TRBJ1-1; 11 nucleotides agree with TRBD1. CDR3 length equals 13 residues. V trimming: 6 bases; J trimming: 5 bases; junction bases outside the gene matches: 5. Germline V gene sequence: CDR1 SQVTM, CDR2 ANQGSEA. The CDR3: CSVDRGRGTEAFF. Written as DNA, the CDR3 is TGCAGCGTGGACAGGGGGCGAGGGACTGAAGCTTTCTTT.

The rearrangement links TRBV9 to TRBJ1-5; D is uncertain. CDR1 and CDR2 from the germline V gene are SGDLS and YYNGEE. CDR3 size: 15 residues. Trimming removed 0 bases from V and 4 bases from J, with 11 bases in between. CDR3: CASSVEGVVNQPQHF. DNA of the CDR3: TGTGCCAGCAGCGTAGAGGGAGTCGTAAATCAGCCCCAGCATTTT.

V gene TRBV7-9 combines with J gene TRBJ1-3, with 8 bases lining up with TRBD1. The germline V gene has CDR1 SEHNR and CDR2 FQNEAQ (reference sequence). The CDR3 totals 15 residues. With 5 bases clipped from V and 10 bases from J, the junction kept 13 bases outside the gene matches. The CDR3: CASSPIGQGEGTIYF. CDR3 in DNA: TGTGCCAGCAGCCCCATTGGACAGGGAGAAGGAACCATATATTTT.

The genes are TRBV2 and TRBJ2-7; 11 bases align to TRBD2. Per the germline V gene, CDR1 is SNHLY and CDR2 is FYNNEI. The CDR3 has 14 amino acids. J lost 3 bases, V lost 8 bases, and 6 bases had no gene match. CDR3 loop: CASASGRNSYEQYF. CDR3 nucleotide sequence: TGTGCCAGCGCTAGCGGGAGGAATAGCTACGAGCAGTACTTC. The variable domain in full, completed from reference TRBV2 and TRBJ2-7, reads EPEVTQTPSHQVTQMGQEVILRCVPISNHLYFYWYRQILGQKVEFLVSFYNNEISEKSEIFDDQFSVERPDGSNFTLKIRSTKLEDSAMYFCASASGRNSYEQYFGPGTRLTVT.

Here the CDR3 DNA reads TGTGCCAGCAGCCCGAGGAGTAATCAGCCCCAGCATTTT. Its protein product is CASSPRSNQPQHF. The rearrangement joins TRBV5-5 to TRBJ1-5; D ambiguous. V was pared by 4 bases and J by 4 bases, with 9 bases between. The CDR3 has 13 amino acids. Germline values: CDR1 SGHKS, CDR2 YYEKEE (reference sequence).

The CDR3 spells CASSLVNTQYF. The CDR3 bases are TGTGCCAGCTCTTTGGTGAATACGCAGTATTTT. This sequence joins TRBV25-1 and TRBJ2-3; D remains unclear. V lost 8 bases, J lost 7 bases, and 10 bases lay in between. The CDR3 is made up of 11 amino acids. The germline V gene encodes CDR1 MGHDK and CDR2 SYGVNS.

The chain joins TRBV7-9 to TRBJ2-1; either TRBD1 or TRBD2 may supply D (5 bases each). V dropped 5 bases and J dropped 5 bases, with 10 bases sitting between them. This CDR3 is 13 amino acids long. Germline CDR1 reads SEHNR; CDR2 reads FQNEAQ (reference sequence). CDR3 in amino acids: CASSPGRNNEQFF. The CDR3 nucleotides are TGTGCCAGCAGCCCAGGGAGAAACAATGAGCAGTTCTTC.

This chain links TRBV5-5 with TRBJ1-3; D unresolved. V dropped 1 base and J dropped 0 bases, with 5 bases sitting between them. Germline CDR1 SGHKS, CDR2 YYEKEE (reference sequence). CDR3 length: 14 residues. CDR3 loop: CASSLRASGNTIYF. CDR3 nucleotide sequence: TGTGCCAGCAGCTTGCGTGCCTCTGGAAACACCATATATTTT.

The V call is TRBV6-1, the J call TRBJ2-7; D remains unclear. In germline, CDR1 is MNHNS, CDR2 SASEGT. This CDR3 is 13 amino acids long. V lost 5 bases and J 0 bases, leaving 8 bases between the germline ends. The CDR3 spells CASSLQLSYEQYF. The CDR3 region has the DNA TGTGCCAGCAGTCTACAGCTCTCCTACGAGCAGTACTTC.

The chain joins TRBV5-1 to TRBJ2-7; D is possibly TRBD2 (6 bases). Germline lookup yields CDR1 SGHRS and CDR2 YFSETQ. The CDR3 consists of 14 residues. Trimming removed 4 bases from V and 1 base from J, with 12 bases in between. CDR3 coding DNA: TGCGCCAGCAGCCGGGACTGGGAGTCCTACGAGCAGTACTTC. Translating it yields CASSRDWESYEQYF. The full variable domain, with the rest looked up from reference TRBV5-1 and TRBJ2-7, is KAGVTQTPRYLIKTRGQQVTLSCSPISGHRSVSWYQQTPGQGLQFLFEYFSETQRNKGNFPGRFSGRQFSNSRSEMNVSTLELGDSALYLCASSRDWESYEQYFGPGTRLTVT.

The chain uses TRBV5-1 and TRBJ2-1; possible D gene TRBD2, 5 bases. Trimming took 2 bases from V and 6 from J, leaving 15 bases between them. Germline V lookup: CDR1 SGHRS, CDR2 YFSETQ. This CDR3 is built from 15 residues. The CDR3 loop is CASSFRSGSANEQFF. The CDR3 nucleotides read TGCGCCAGCAGCTTCCGTAGTGGTAGCGCCAATGAGCAGTTCTTC.

V gene TRBV11-3 combines with J gene TRBJ2-2; 7 nucleotides agree with TRBD1. CDR3 size: 14 residues. The germline V gene encodes CDR1 SGHNT and CDR2 YENEEA. V was clipped by 3 bases and J by 7 bases; unmatched bases: 5. Here the CDR3 reads CASSFRGPDGELFF. The CDR3 region has the DNA TGTGCCAGCAGCTTTAGGGGGCCTGACGGGGAGCTGTTTTTT.

The sample holds one count of this clone. The chain is built from TRBV7-9 and TRBJ2-7, with D perhaps matching TRBD1 or TRBD2 (5 bases each). CDR1 and CDR2 (germline): SEHNR, FQNEAQ (reference sequence). The CDR3 is made up of 14 amino acids. The V and J ends lost 3 bases and 3 bases respectively, with 12 bases between them. The CDR3 DNA is TGTGCCAGCAGCTTGGAATTTGGGGGCTACGAGCAGTACTTC. This encodes CASSLEFGGYEQYF.

The V and J genes are TRBV15 and TRBJ2-3, with 12 bases fitting TRBD2. V gave up 3 bases and J gave up 4 bases; unmatched junction bases: 8. Germline CDR1 is LNHNV and CDR2 is YYDKDF (reference sequence). This CDR3 is 17 amino acids long. The CDR3 loop reads CATSSLRLAGAPDTQYF. CDR3 sequence (DNA): TGTGCCACCAGCAGCCTCAGACTAGCGGGAGCCCCAGATACGCAGTATTTT.

On this clone: Other DNA sequences in the sample encode the same CDR3. The chain recombines TRBV7-2 with TRBJ1-5; the D is unclear. Germline CDR1 is SGHTA and CDR2 is FQGNSA. Trimming pared 1 base from V and 3 bases from J, leaving 4 bases between. The CDR3 is 13 amino acids. CDR3 DNA: TGTGCCAGCAGCTTAGTCTTCAATCAGCCCCAGCATTTT. This encodes CASSLVFNQPQHF.

The chain links TRBV15 to TRBJ2-4; the D is unclear. Looked up from germline, CDR1 is LNHNV and CDR2 is YYDKDF (reference sequence). V was shortened by 0 bases and J by 2 bases, with 20 bases between the two germline ends. The CDR3 extends over 19 amino acids. CDR3 sequence reads: CATSRDGELGIRTKNIQYF. In nucleotides, the CDR3 is TGTGCCACCAGCAGAGATGGCGAGTTAGGGATTAGGACCAAAAACATTCAGTACTTC.

V usage is TRBV5-6 and J usage is TRBJ2-7, with D perhaps assigned TRBD1 or TRBD2 (5 bases each). Germline CDR1 SGHDT, CDR2 YYEEEE. The length of the CDR3 is 15 residues. V shed 4 bases and J shed 2 bases, with 16 bases lying between them. Here the CDR3 reads CASSLYIRGPYEQYF. CDR3 bases: TGTGCCAGCAGCCTATATATTCGGGGCCCCTACGAGCAGTACTTC.

This chain joins TRBV10-2 and TRBJ2-3, with D uncertain. Trimming cost V 5 bases and J 2 bases, with 8 bases left between them. The CDR3 length is 13 residues. Germline CDR1 reads WSHSY; CDR2 reads SAAADI. As DNA, the CDR3 is TGCGCCAGCAGTCTTATCATCACAGATACGCAGTATTTT. Translating it yields CASSLIITDTQYF.